This T cell receptor (beta chain) is drawn from a study of CD8 T cells in Susac syndrome. RNA was extracted with the RNeasy kit, and a quantity of 0.5 to 1 ug was reverse transcribed using random hexamers. TCRdb analysed the immunoSEQ multiplex PCR reads with MiXCR anew, one entry per CDR3 protein. Seen here are over 150,000 distinct CDR3 sequences, approximately 95% observed once, and the top ten hold around 0.12%. This clonotype was recorded once. Between the trimmed V and J ends, which lost 5 bases and 3 bases, there was a span of 7 bases. CDR1 SNHLY and CDR2 FYNNEI come from the germline V gene. CDR3 size: 13 residues.

The sequencing input was CD4+ T cells from PBMCs. This sequence joins TRBV2 and TRBJ2-2; D gene ambiguous. The sequence derives from a human donor with Susac syndrome. The CDR3 sequence is CASSPHYTGELFF. CDR3 sequence (DNA): TGTGCCAGCAGTCCCCATTACACCGGGGAGCTGTTTTTT.